A single sample is the source of the 8 T cell receptor beta chains below, sequenced in a study of OX40 agonist ivuxolimab in advanced cancers. The method was immunoSEQ multiplex PCR; TCRdb's version includes in-frame clones alone and lacks a portion of them. The profile covers 45,000 to 65,000 clones, with 85% to 90% appearing a single time and 6.7% taken by the ten largest. Sequenced material: CD4+ or CD8+ T cells sorted from blood, taken in a trial of the OX40 agonist ivuxolimab. The receptors shown here come from an adult with an advanced solid tumor such as melanoma, head and neck, liver or kidney cancer.

V is TRBV10-1 and J is TRBJ2-5; 7 positions match TRBD1. Unmatched junction bases numbered 4, after V lost 3 bases and J lost 3 bases. This CDR3 spans 14 amino acids. Germline V gene lookup returns CDR1 WNHNN and CDR2 SYGVQD (reference sequence). The CDR3 sequence is CASSEWDRKETQYF. The CDR3 region has the DNA TGCGCCAGCAGTGAATGGGACAGAAAAGAGACCCAGTACTTC.

This sequence joins TRBV27 and TRBJ1-2; TRBD1 is a possible D gene (5 bases). Germline lookup yields CDR1 MNHEY and CDR2 SMNVEV (reference sequence). CDR3 size: 14 residues. V was cut by 3 bases and J by 6 bases, with 14 bases left in between. CDR3 loop: CASSFNQGVDGYTF. For the CDR3, the DNA is TGTGCCAGCAGTTTCAATCAAGGGGTCGATGGCTACACCTTC.

The rearrangement links TRBV7-9 to TRBJ1-3; D is undetermined. The CDR3 is 10 amino acids. From germline, CDR1 is SEHNR and CDR2 FQNEAQ (reference sequence). V gave up 10 bases and J gave up 7 bases, with 8 bases separating them. The CDR3 loop reads CATLGNTIYF. The CDR3 DNA follows: TGTGCCACCCTGGGGAACACCATATATTTT.

V gene TRBV6-1 combines with J gene TRBJ1-2; D remains ambiguous. Trimming left V 2 bases short and J 4 bases short, with 11 bases between. Germline V gene data show CDR1 as MNHNS and CDR2 as SASEGT. The CDR3 length is 14 residues. The CDR3 DNA sequence: TGTGCCAGCAGTGAAACTGGCTTCCCCTATGGCTACACCTTC. Its translation: CASSETGFPYGYTF.

The chain recombines TRBV6-5 with TRBJ1-2, with D possibly TRBD1 on 5 matching bases. The CDR3 totals 14 residues. Germline CDR1 reads MNHEY; CDR2 reads SVGAGI. With 7 bases removed from V and 4 bases from J, the gap between germline ends came to 16 bases. This chain's CDR3 is CASTDGGATYGYTF. The CDR3 coding sequence is TGTGCCAGCACTGACGGCGGGGCGACCTATGGCTACACCTTC.

CDR3 in amino acids: CASSQVSGGALETQYF. Written as DNA, the CDR3 is TGTGCCAGCAGCCAAGTGAGCGGGGGGGCGTTGGAGACCCAGTACTTC. The rearrangement links TRBV14 to TRBJ2-5; 10 bases map to TRBD2. Germline trimming cut 1 base from V and 5 bases from J; bases unmatched to any gene: 7. CDR3 length: 16 residues. Germline V CDR1 and CDR2: SGHDN, FVKESK.

The chain combines TRBV5-1 with TRBJ2-2; maybe TRBD2 (5 bases). V lost 2 bases to trimming and J lost 0 bases, with 8 bases between them. CDR1 is SGHRS, CDR2 YFSETQ, per germline. The CDR3 contains 15 residues. CDR3 DNA sequence: TGCGCCAGCAGCTTTGGGAGTTCGAACACCGGGGAGCTGTTTTTT. Translated: CASSFGSSNTGELFF.

The gene calls are TRBV6-1 and TRBJ1-3; a possible D gene is TRBD1 (6 bases). This CDR3 spans 19 amino acids. V was trimmed by 0 bases and J by 0 bases, leaving 18 bases between them. Germline values: CDR1 MNHNS, CDR2 SASEGT. The CDR3 region is CASSEAVGFTGSSGNTIYF. The CDR3 region has the DNA TGTGCCAGCAGTGAAGCGGTTGGGTTCACAGGGAGCTCTGGAAACACCATATATTTT.